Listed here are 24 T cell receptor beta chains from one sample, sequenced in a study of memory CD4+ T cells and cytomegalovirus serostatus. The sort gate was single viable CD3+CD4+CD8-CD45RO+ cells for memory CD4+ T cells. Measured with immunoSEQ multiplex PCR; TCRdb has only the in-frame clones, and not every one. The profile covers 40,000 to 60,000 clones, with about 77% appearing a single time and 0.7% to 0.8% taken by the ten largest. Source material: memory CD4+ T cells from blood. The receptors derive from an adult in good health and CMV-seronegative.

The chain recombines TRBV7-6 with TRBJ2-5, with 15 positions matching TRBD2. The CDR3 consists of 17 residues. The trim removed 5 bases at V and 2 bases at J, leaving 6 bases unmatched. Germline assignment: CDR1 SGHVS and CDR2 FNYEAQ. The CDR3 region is CASSHRTSGGGQETQYF. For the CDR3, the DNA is TGTGCCAGCAGCCATCGGACTAGCGGGGGGGGTCAAGAGACCCAGTACTTC.

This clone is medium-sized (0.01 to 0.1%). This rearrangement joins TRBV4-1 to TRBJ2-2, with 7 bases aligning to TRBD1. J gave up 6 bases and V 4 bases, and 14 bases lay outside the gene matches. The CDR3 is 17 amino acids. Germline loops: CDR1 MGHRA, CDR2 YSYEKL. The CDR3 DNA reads TGCGCCAGCAGCCCCACAGGCCGGGACAGAGGCGCCGGGGAGCTGTTTTTT. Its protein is CASSPTGRDRGAGELFF.

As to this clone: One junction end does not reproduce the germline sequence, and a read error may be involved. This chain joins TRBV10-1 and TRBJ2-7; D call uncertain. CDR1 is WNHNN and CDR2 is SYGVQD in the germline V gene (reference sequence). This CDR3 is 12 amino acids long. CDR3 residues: CASSDGDYEQYF. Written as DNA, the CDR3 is TGCGCCAGTTCAGATGGGGATTACGAGCAGTACTTT.

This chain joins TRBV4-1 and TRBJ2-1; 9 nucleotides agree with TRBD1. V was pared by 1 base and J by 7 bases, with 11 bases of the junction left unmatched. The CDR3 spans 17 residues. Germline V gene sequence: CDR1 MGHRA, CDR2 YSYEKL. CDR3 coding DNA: TGCGCCAGCAGCCAAGTGGCTAGGGGACAGGGTGCGAATGAGCAGTTCTTC. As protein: CASSQVARGQGANEQFF.

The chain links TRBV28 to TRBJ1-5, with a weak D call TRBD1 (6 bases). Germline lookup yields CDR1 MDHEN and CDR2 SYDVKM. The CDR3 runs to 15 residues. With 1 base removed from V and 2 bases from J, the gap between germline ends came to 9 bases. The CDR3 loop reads CASSLYRAGNQPQHF. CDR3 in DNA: TGTGCCAGCAGTTTATACAGGGCTGGCAATCAGCCCCAGCATTTT.

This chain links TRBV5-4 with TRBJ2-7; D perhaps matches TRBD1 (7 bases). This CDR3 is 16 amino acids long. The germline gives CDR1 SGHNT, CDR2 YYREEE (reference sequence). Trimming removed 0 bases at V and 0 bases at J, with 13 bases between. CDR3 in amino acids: CASSLGAGGSSYEQYF. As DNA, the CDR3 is TGTGCCAGCAGCTTGGGGGCAGGGGGGAGCTCCTACGAGCAGTACTTC.

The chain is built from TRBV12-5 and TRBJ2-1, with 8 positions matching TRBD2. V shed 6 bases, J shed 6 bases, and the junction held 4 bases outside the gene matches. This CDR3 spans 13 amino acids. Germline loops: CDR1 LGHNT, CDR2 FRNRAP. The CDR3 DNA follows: TGTGCTAGTGGACTAGCGGAGAGCAATGAGCAGTTCTTC. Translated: CASGLAESNEQFF.

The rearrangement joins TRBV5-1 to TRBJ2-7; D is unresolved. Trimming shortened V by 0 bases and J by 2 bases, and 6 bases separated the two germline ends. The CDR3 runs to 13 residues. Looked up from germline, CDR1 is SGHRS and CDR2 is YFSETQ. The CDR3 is CASSLDKTYEQYF. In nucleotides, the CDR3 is TGCGCCAGCAGCTTGGACAAAACCTACGAGCAGTACTTC.

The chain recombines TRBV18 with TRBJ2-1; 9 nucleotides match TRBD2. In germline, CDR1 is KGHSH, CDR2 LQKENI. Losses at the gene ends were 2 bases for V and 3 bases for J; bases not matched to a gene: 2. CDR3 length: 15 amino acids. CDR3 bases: TGTGCCAGCTCACCAGGGCGGGGGGGCTACAATGAGCAGTTCTTC. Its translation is CASSPGRGGYNEQFF.

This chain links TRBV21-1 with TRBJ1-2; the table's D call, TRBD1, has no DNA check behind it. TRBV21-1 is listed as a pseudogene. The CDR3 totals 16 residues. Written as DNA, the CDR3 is TGTGCCAGCAGCAAAGTCTGGCAGGGGGCAAGGTATGGCTACACCTTC. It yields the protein CASSKVWQGARYGYTF.

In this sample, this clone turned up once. Written as DNA, the CDR3 is TGTGCCAGCAGCTCGGGACAGGTAAAACCCCTCCACTTT. Its protein product is CASSSGQVKPLHF. V and J are TRBV7-9 and TRBJ1-6; 8 bases align to TRBD1. This CDR3 comprises 13 residues. With 4 bases clipped from V and 12 bases from J, the junction kept 5 bases outside the gene matches. Germline CDR1 reads SEHNR; CDR2 reads FQNEAQ (reference sequence).

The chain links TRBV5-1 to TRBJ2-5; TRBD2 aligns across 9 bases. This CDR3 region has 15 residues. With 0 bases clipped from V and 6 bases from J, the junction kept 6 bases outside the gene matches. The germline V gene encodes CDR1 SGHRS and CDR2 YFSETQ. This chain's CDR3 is CASSLEPPSGKTQYF. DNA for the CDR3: TGCGCCAGCAGCTTGGAGCCCCCTAGCGGGAAGACCCAGTACTTC.

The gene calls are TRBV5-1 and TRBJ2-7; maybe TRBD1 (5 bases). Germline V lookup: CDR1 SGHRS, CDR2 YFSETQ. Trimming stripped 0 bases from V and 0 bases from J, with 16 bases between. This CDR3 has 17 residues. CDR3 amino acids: CASSLAGNGAPSYEQYF. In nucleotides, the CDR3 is TGCGCCAGCAGCTTGGCCGGTAATGGGGCACCCTCCTACGAGCAGTACTTC.

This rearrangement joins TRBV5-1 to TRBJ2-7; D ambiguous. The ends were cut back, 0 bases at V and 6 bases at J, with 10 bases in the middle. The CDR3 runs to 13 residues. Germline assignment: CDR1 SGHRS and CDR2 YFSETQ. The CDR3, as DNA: TGCGCCAGCAGCTTGGATGTCCATTCCGAGCAGTACTTC. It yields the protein CASSLDVHSEQYF. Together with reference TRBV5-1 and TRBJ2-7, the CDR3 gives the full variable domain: KAGVTQTPRYLIKTRGQQVTLSCSPISGHRSVSWYQQTPGQGLQFLFEYFSETQRNKGNFPGRFSGRQFSNSRSEMNVSTLELGDSALYLCASSLDVHSEQYFGPGTRLTVT.

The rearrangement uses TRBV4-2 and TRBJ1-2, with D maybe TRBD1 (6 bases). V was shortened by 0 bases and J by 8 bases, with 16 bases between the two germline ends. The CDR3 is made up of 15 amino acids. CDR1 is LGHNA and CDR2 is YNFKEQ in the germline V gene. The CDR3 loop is CASSQERHREGGYTF. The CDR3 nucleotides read TGTGCCAGCAGCCAAGAAAGGCACAGGGAAGGCGGCTACACCTTC.

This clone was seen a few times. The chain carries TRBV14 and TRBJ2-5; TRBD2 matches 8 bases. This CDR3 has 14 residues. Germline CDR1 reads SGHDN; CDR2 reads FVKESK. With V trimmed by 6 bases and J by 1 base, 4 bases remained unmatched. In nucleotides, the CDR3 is TGTGCCAGCAGTCGTAGCGGGACCCAAGAGACCCAGTACTTC. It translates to CASSRSGTQETQYF.

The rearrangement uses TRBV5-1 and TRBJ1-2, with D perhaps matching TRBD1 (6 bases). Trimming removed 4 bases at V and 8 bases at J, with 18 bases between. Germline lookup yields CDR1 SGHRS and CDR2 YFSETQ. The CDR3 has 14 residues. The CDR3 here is CASSRETGTMGYTF. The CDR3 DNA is TGCGCCAGCAGCCGGGAGACCGGGACAATGGGCTACACCTTC.

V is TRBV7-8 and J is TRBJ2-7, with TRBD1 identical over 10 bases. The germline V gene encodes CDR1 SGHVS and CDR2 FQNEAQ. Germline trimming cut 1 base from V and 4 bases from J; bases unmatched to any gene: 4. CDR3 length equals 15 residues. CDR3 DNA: TGTGCCAGCAGCTTAGGGGGGACAGGGGCATACGAGCAGTACTTC. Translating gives CASSLGGTGAYEQYF.

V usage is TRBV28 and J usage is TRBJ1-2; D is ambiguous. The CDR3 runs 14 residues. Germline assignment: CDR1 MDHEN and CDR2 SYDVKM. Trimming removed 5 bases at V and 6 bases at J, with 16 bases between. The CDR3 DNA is TGTGCCAGCAGTACTGGCAGAGGTTGGAATGGCTACACCTTC. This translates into CASSTGRGWNGYTF.

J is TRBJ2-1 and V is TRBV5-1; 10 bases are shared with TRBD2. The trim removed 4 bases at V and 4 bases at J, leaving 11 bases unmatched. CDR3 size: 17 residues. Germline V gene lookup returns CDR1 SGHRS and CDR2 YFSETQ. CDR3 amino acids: CASSLNRASGGYNEQFF. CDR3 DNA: TGCGCCAGCAGCCTAAACAGGGCTAGCGGGGGATACAATGAGCAGTTCTTC.

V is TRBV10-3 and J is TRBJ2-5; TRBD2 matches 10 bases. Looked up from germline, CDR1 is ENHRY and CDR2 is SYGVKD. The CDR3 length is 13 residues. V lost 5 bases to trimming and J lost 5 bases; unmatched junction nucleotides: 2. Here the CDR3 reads CAISTSGKETQYF. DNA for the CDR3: TGTGCCATCAGTACTAGCGGGAAGGAGACCCAGTACTTC.

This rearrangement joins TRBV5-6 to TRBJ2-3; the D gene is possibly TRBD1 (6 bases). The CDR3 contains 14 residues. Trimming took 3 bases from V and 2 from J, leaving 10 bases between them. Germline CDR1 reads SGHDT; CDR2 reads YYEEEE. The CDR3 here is CASSSGQSTDTQYF. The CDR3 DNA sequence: TGTGCCAGCAGCTCCGGACAGTCCACAGATACGCAGTATTTT.

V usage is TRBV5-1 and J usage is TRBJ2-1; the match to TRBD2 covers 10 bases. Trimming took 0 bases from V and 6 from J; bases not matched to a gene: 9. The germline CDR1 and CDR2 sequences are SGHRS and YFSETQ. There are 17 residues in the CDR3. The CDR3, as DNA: TGCGCCAGCAGCTTGGCATTAGCGGGAGGCTGGGGCAATGAGCAGTTCTTC. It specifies CASSLALAGGWGNEQFF.

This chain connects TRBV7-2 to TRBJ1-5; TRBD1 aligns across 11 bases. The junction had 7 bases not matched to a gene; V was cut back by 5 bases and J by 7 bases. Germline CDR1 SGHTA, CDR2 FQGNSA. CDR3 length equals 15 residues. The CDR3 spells CASSLRTGGFQPQHF. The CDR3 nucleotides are TGTGCCAGCAGCCTCCGGACAGGGGGCTTCCAGCCCCAGCATTTT.